Listed below are T cell receptor beta chains from one sample, sequenced in a study of cytomegalovirus exposure and HLA in healthy donors. Assay: immunoSEQ multiplex PCR; the TCRdb copy retains only in-frame clones and omits some. This table holds 120,000 or so clones, around three quarters found once. Sequenced material: PBMCs. Receptors were obtained from a woman aged 25 to 39 in good health and CMV-seronegative. Both conserved end residues are part of each CDR3. D genes are given only for firm matches. Some rows mark clone size as missing; the rest say once, few, many or name a class of expanded clone.

abundance,j_gene,v_gene,len,d_gene,CDR3aa,CDR3nt
.,TRBJ1-1,TRBV7-9,14,.,CASSLTGGYTEAFF,TGTGCCAGCAGCTTAACGGGGGGTTACACTGAAGCTTTCTTT
.,TRBJ2-7,TRBV28,15,TRBD1,CASSIMTGVVNEQYF,TGTGCCAGCAGCATCATGACAGGGGTTGTAAACGAGCAGTACTTC
.,TRBJ1-1,TRBV7-9,14,TRBD1,CASSLSGQGVEAFF,TGTGCCAGCAGCTTAAGTGGACAGGGGGTAGAAGCTTTCTTT
few,TRBJ1-6,TRBV28,14,.,CASKLSGGNSPLHF,TGTGCCAGCAAACTAAGCGGGGGGAATTCACCCCTCCACTTT
.,TRBJ2-3,TRBV4-3,17,.,CASSPVRAGVATDTQYF,TGCGCCAGCAGCCCCGTGCGGGCGGGTGTCGCAACAGATACGCAGTATTTT
.,TRBJ2-1,TRBV4-1,16,TRBD2,CASSQPLPAGANEQFF,TGCGCCAGCAGCCAACCTCTACCAGCGGGAGCCAATGAGCAGTTCTTC
.,TRBJ2-7,TRBV6-8,11,.,CASNDSYEQYF,TGTGCCAGCAATGACAGCTACGAGCAGTACTTC
.,TRBJ2-5,TRBV7-7,16,TRBD2,CASSPRLAGGKETQYF,TGTGCCAGCAGCCCCCGACTAGCGGGGGGGAAAGAGACCCAGTACTTC
.,TRBJ1-1,TRBV7-2,13,.,CASSPARATEAFF,TGTGCCAGCAGCCCAGCGCGGGCCACTGAAGCTTTCTTT
few,TRBJ2-1,TRBV4-3,16,TRBD2,CASSQDSTSGGNEQFF,TGCGCCAGCAGCCAAGATTCGACTAGCGGGGGCAATGAGCAGTTCTTC
few,TRBJ2-7,TRBV11-2,15,.,CASSLEAGVIYEQYF,TGTGCCAGCAGCTTAGAAGCAGGGGTAATCTACGAGCAGTACTTC
.,TRBJ2-3,TRBV4-3,15,TRBD2,CASSQDKAGGDTQYF,TGCGCCAGCAGCCAAGATAAAGCGGGAGGAGATACGCAGTATTTT
few,TRBJ2-2,TRBV9,18,TRBD2,CASSSTLAGGPGTGELFF,TGTGCCAGCAGCTCCACACTAGCGGGGGGGCCCGGCACCGGGGAGCTGTTTTTT
.,TRBJ2-5,TRBV25-1,14,.,CASSVGGIQETQYF,TGTGCCAGCAGTGTCGGAGGGATTCAAGAGACCCAGTACTTC
.,TRBJ2-1,TRBV13,14,TRBD2,CASCALAGVSEQFF,TGTGCCAGCTGCGCGCTAGCGGGAGTCAGTGAGCAGTTCTTC
.,TRBJ2-1,TRBV19,13,.,CASSSGHNNEQFF,TGTGCCAGTAGCTCGGGACATAACAATGAGCAGTTCTTC
.,TRBJ1-5,TRBV6-1,13,.,CASSRGWDQPQHF,TGTGCCAGCAGTCGGGGGTGGGATCAGCCCCAGCATTTT
.,TRBJ2-1,TRBV15,15,TRBD2,CASPLLAGLNNEQFF,TGTGCCAGTCCCCTTTTAGCGGGCCTCAACAATGAGCAGTTCTTC
.,TRBJ1-3,TRBV6-6,15,.,CASAKQASSGNTIYF,TGTGCCAGCGCAAAACAGGCAAGCTCTGGAAACACCATATATTTT
.,TRBJ1-4,TRBV5-1,18,TRBD1,CASSREDRGSSTNEKLFF,TGCGCCAGCAGCCGGGAGGACAGGGGTTCTTCAACTAATGAAAAACTGTTTTTT
.,TRBJ2-1,TRBV4-3,14,TRBD1,CASSLDRGQDEQFF,TGCGCCAGCAGCCTCGACAGGGGGCAGGATGAGCAGTTCTTC
.,TRBJ2-2,TRBV6-5,16,TRBD1,CASSYLRGQGTGELFF,TGTGCCAGCAGTTATTTGCGGGGACAGGGCACCGGGGAGCTGTTTTTT
.,TRBJ1-5,TRBV2,15,TRBD1,CASTIGQEGPSPQHF,TGTGCCAGCACCATAGGACAGGAGGGGCCCTCGCCCCAGCATTTT
.,TRBJ1-2,TRBV19,15,TRBD1,CASSNRQGANYGYTF,TGTGCCAGTAGTAATCGACAGGGAGCTAACTATGGCTACACCTTC
once,TRBJ2-1,TRBV4-1,21,.,CASSQLRDSIKRGSSYNEQFF,TGCGCCAGCAGCCAGCTCCGGGACAGCATTAAGCGGGGGAGCTCCTACAATGAGCAGTTCTTC
.,TRBJ1-2,TRBV30,14,TRBD1,CAWETDRADYGYTF,TGTGCCTGGGAGACAGACAGGGCGGACTATGGCTACACCTTC
.,TRBJ2-1,TRBV30,15,TRBD2,CAWEKPLSGGNEQFF,TGTGCCTGGGAAAAGCCCCTTAGCGGGGGAAATGAGCAGTTCTTC
.,TRBJ2-2,TRBV7-8,16,TRBD1,CASSLTGTGASGELFF,TGTGCCAGCAGCCTCACCGGGACAGGGGCGTCCGGGGAGCTGTTTTTT
.,TRBJ2-7,TRBV18,12,.,CASSPDSSEQYF,TGTGCCAGCTCACCTGACAGTAGCGAGCAGTACTTC
.,TRBJ2-1,TRBV12-5,14,.,CASGLGGPYNEQFF,TGTGCTAGTGGTTTGGGGGGCCCCTACAATGAGCAGTTCTTC
.,TRBJ2-7,TRBV5-1,17,.,CASSLVRDSGNTYEQYF,TGCGCCAGCAGCTTAGTCCGTGACAGTGGAAATACCTACGAGCAGTACTTC
.,TRBJ1-6,TRBV7-9,15,TRBD1,CASSLLGQGNSPLHF,TGTGCCAGCAGCTTATTGGGACAGGGCAATTCACCCCTCCACTTT
.,TRBJ2-5,TRBV4-1,16,TRBD2,CASSQSPRGASETQYF,TGCGCCAGCAGCCAGTCTCCGCGGGGGGCCTCAGAGACCCAGTACTTC
.,TRBJ2-3,TRBV25-1,14,.,CASSEQGPTDTQYF,TGTGCCAGCAGTGAACAGGGTCCCACAGATACGCAGTATTTT
.,TRBJ1-4,TRBV7-9,14,TRBD1,CASSLTTGNEKLFF,TGTGCCAGCAGCTTGACGACAGGGAATGAAAAACTGTTTTTT
.,TRBJ2-5,TRBV4-1,17,TRBD2,CASSQGLSGRSEETQYF,TGCGCCAGCAGCCAAGGGCTAAGCGGGAGGAGTGAAGAGACCCAGTACTTC
few,TRBJ2-7,TRBV13,14,.,CASSLGDGWNEQYF,TGTGCCAGCAGCTTAGGCGACGGGTGGAACGAGCAGTACTTC
once,TRBJ2-1,TRBV9,15,TRBD1,CASSVDRGLYNEQFF,TGTGCCAGCAGCGTAGATAGGGGGCTCTACAATGAGCAGTTCTTC
.,TRBJ2-7,TRBV7-8,15,.,CASSLLRIKHYEQYF,TGTGCCAGCAGCTTACTTCGCATAAAACACTACGAGCAGTACTTC
.,TRBJ2-7,TRBV27,13,.,CASSRGFSREQYF,TGTGCCAGCAGCCGAGGGTTCTCAAGGGAGCAGTACTTC
.,TRBJ1-4,TRBV4-1,13,.,CASSQYQDEKLFF,TGCGCCAGCAGCCAATATCAGGATGAAAAACTGTTTTTT
.,TRBJ1-3,TRBV30,13,.,CAWNRNSGNTIYF,TGTGCCTGGAACAGGAACTCTGGAAACACCATATATTTT
once,TRBJ1-1,TRBV11-1,16,.,CASSLDGWGLNTEAFF,TGTGCCAGCAGCTTAGACGGTTGGGGCCTGAACACTGAAGCTTTCTTT
.,TRBJ2-7,TRBV9,14,TRBD2,CASSPSGGRYEQYF,TGTGCCAGCAGCCCAAGCGGGGGCCGCTACGAGCAGTACTTC
once,TRBJ2-3,TRBV2,14,TRBD2,CASRPSGRTDTQYF,TGTGCCAGCAGGCCTAGCGGCCGTACAGATACGCAGTATTTT
.,TRBJ2-3,TRBV6-4,15,TRBD2,CASSKTSGATDTQYF,TGTGCCAGCAGTAAGACTAGCGGCGCCACAGATACGCAGTATTTT
.,TRBJ2-7,TRBV30,11,.,CAGGTVYEQYF,TGTGCCGGGGGGACAGTCTACGAGCAGTACTTC
.,TRBJ1-1,TRBV7-9,19,.,CASSSDPVLIMGGNTEAFF,TGTGCCAGCAGCTCGGACCCCGTTCTTATCATGGGGGGGAACACTGAAGCTTTCTTT
.,TRBJ2-7,TRBV28,12,.,CASSLSGYEQYF,TGTGCCAGCAGTTTATCAGGTTACGAGCAGTACTTC
.,TRBJ1-1,TRBV18,13,.,CASSKDTNTEAFF,TGTGCCAGCTCAAAAGACACGAACACTGAAGCTTTCTTT
.,TRBJ2-7,TRBV30,13,TRBD2,CAWAPGLYYEQYF,TGTGCCTGGGCCCCGGGACTATACTACGAGCAGTACTTC